This TCR beta chain was recorded in a study of blood T cell repertoires in COVID-19. Study-wide background: Nucleic acid was either cDNA or gDNA, and it came from T cells, B-cell-depleted T cells, or PBMCs.

This clone was counted once. Germline CDR1 reads SGHNT; CDR2 reads YENEEA. V lost 0 bases and J lost 8, with 8 bases in between. There are 13 residues in the CDR3. Original processing notes: Reference gene primer amplification gave estimated nucleated cell counts. The assay was immunoSEQ multiplex PCR, and TCRdb's table has in-frame clones only and misses some. V and J calls and clone size are copied from that table; D and trimming were computed from the DNA. This repertoire shows some 520,000 clones, 85% to 90% found once; its top ten account for about 1%. The material sequenced was peripheral blood. The chain uses TRBV11-3 and TRBJ2-1; D call uncertain. This TCR came from a man between 18 and 29 years old with COVID-19, enrolled during active disease. In DNA form, the CDR3 reads TGTGCCAGCAGCTTAGATCTAGGCCATGAGCAGTTCTTC. Translation: CASSLDLGHEQFF. The whole variable domain, remainder taken from reference TRBV11-3 and TRBJ2-1, is EAGVVQSPRYKIIEKKQPVAFWCNPISGHNTLYWYLQNLGQGPELLIRYENEEAVDDSQLPKDRFSAERLKGVDSTLKIQPAELGDSAVYLCASSLDLGHEQFFGPGTRLTVL.